The clone carrying this T cell receptor (beta chain) was seen a few times. The sequenced template was cDNA made from the entire isolated RNA. Clones were read by immunoSEQ multiplex PCR, and TCRdb kept only the in-frame ones, dropping some. The table lists approximately 110,000 clones, about two fifths of them singletons. This sample was included in a study of beta chain features in type 1 diabetes. Unmatched junction bases numbered 7, after V lost 5 bases and J lost 0 bases. Germline CDR1 SEHNR, CDR2 FQNEAQ (reference sequence). CDR3 length: 16 amino acids. The source material was stem cell memory CD4+ T cells from blood. The TCR was taken from a woman aged 18 to 35 in good health. This rearrangement joins TRBV7-9 to TRBJ2-5, with 9 bases aligning to TRBD2. The CDR3, as DNA: TGTGCCAGCAGCCCAGGGACTAGCCGGTACCAAGAGACCCAGTACTTC. Its translation is CASSPGTSRYQETQYF. Based on the CDR3 plus reference TRBV7-9 and TRBJ2-5, the full variable domain is DTGVSQNPRHKITKRGQNVTFRCDPISEHNRLYWYRQTLGQGPEFLTYFQNEAQLEKSRLLSDRFSAERPKGSFSTLEIQRTEQGDSAMYLCASSPGTSRYQETQYFGPGTRLLVL.